The source of this T cell receptor (beta chain) is a study of blood T cell repertoires in COVID-19 (TCRdb year 2020). A note on the overall study: Samples from collaborators originated in the United States, Italy and Spain and spanned both the acute and convalescent phases of COVID-19. Subjects who had been exposed to COVID-19, were actively infected with it, or had recovered from it provided the deeply sampled blood TCRbeta repertoires that made up the dataset. Where available, HLA class I and class II types were obtained from metadata supplied by the sample provider rather than from assay-based typing. The prospective study material was composed of cDNA or gDNA derived from T cells, B-cell-depleted T cells, or PBMCs. Nearly every sample came with metadata listing a de-identified subject ID, COVID-19 status, age in years and sex. Samples were obtained from the ongoing ImmuneRACE study (first 160 participants) and from about 1,300 subjects provided by 6 global collaborators. The repertoires were released in a freely available public database intended as a resource for research on the immune response to SARS-CoV-2. What the work shows at the level of the full study, not this receptor alone: How much clinical and demographic metadata was included differed by source and by participant, and the metadata was provided uncurated.

Enrolling through a virtual design, the prospective study's participants ranged in age from roughly 18 to 100 years and lived across 20 to 30 United States geographic areas. In the prospective study, participants were assigned to cohorts based on the clinical history participants reported in a screening survey and a study questionnaire. For ImmuneRACE Cohort 3, a participant was defined as recovered based on two consecutive negative NP/OP PCR tests, clearance by a healthcare professional, or resolution of symptoms. Mobile phlebotomists in the prospective study collected whole blood, serum and a nasopharyngeal or oropharyngeal swab from every participant. Participants in the prospective study had the option to provide additional blood draws and questionnaires over an approximately 2-month period. Before DNA extraction, blood samples from the prospective study were shipped at room temperature or frozen.

The immunoSEQ Assay, a bias-controlled multiplex PCR, was used to amplify TCRbeta CDR3 regions from genomic DNA. The study's processing was this. The number of nucleated cells in each sample was estimated by amplification of reference gene primers within the assay. To quantify the absolute abundance of each unique TCRbeta CDR3 rearrangement, sequence reads were collapsed and filtered. For each sample, productive Simpson clonality was calculated as the square root of Simpson's diversity index across productive rearrangements. Not all clones reach the TCRdb copy of this immuneACCESS table, which keeps in-frame sequences only. Checked studies attribute under half of the gap to unresolved V genes and leave the rest unexplained. V and J calls and clone size are those listed in that table; D and trimming were worked out from the DNA. The sample table shows about 160,000 clones, and approximately 90% are seen once. The leading ten clones occupy around 7% of the sample.

The CDR3 measures 14 amino acids from cysteine to phenylalanine. Solely the CDR3 DNA is kept, with 42 bases framed from the first base. V lost 4 bases and J lost 3 bases, and the count of bases not matched to a germline gene is 5. CDR1 and CDR2 were assigned from the germline V gene as SGHDT and YYEEEE. Regarding this clone: The antigen it binds to is not known. Per-nucleotide qualities are absent, and no much larger clonotype sits a single base away.

Rearrangement joined TRBV5-6 to TRBJ2-7; a stretch of 9 junction bases matches TRBD1. Sequences were obtained from PBMCs or T cells enriched from blood (not recorded which). This TCR was recovered from a woman aged 50 to 60 who had recovered from COVID-19. The CDR3 in this case is CASSRRQGVYEQYF. The DNA is as follows: TGTGCCAGCAGCAGGAGACAGGGGGTCTACGAGCAGTACTTC. Reference TRBV5-6 and TRBJ2-7 proteins supply the regions before and after the CDR3; the full variable domain is: DAGVTQSPTHLIKTRGQQVTLRCSPKSGHDTVSWYQQALGQGPQFIFQYYEEEERQRGNFPDRFSGHQFPNYSSELNVNALLLGDSALYLCASSRRQGVYEQYFGPGTRLTVT.